This entry lists 20 T cell receptor beta chains sequenced from one sample in a study of blood T cell repertoires in COVID-19. Sequencing used immunoSEQ multiplex PCR; TCRdb keeps in-frame clones, though not all of them. The sample lists 200,000 to 250,000 clones, more than 80% occurring once. The specimen was PBMCs or T cells enriched from blood (not recorded which). These receptors were obtained from a man aged 60 to 75 who had recovered from COVID-19.

V and J are TRBV27 and TRBJ2-5; TRBD1 matches 7 bases. Trimming cost V 5 bases and J 6 bases; bases outside gene matches: 9. CDR1 is MNHEY and CDR2 is SMNVEV in the germline V gene (reference sequence). The CDR3 runs to 14 residues. The CDR3 sequence: CASSSEHRGKTQYF. CDR3 nucleotide sequence: TGTGCCAGCAGTAGTGAACACAGGGGAAAGACCCAGTACTTC.

The chain employs TRBV29-1 and TRBJ2-7; the D gene is possibly TRBD2 (5 bases). The V gene's germline CDR1 is SQVTM and CDR2 ANQGSEA. This CDR3 has 10 amino acids. The V end was cut by 7 bases, the J end by 3 bases, with 7 bases between. The CDR3 region is CSAGNYEQYF. Here the CDR3 DNA reads TGCAGCGCCGGGAACTACGAGCAGTACTTC.

This clone occurred once. V and J are TRBV10-3 and TRBJ2-1; 13 nucleotides agree with TRBD2. The CDR3 contains 15 residues. V gave up 4 bases and J gave up 5 bases; unmatched junction bases: 2. CDR1 is ENHRY, CDR2 SYGVKD, per germline. The CDR3 loop is CAISAGLAGDNEQFF. CDR3 DNA: TGTGCCATCAGTGCCGGACTAGCGGGGGACAATGAGCAGTTCTTC.

This clone was seen a handful of times. The V call is TRBV2, the J call TRBJ1-3, with TRBD1 matching over 9 bases. This CDR3 region has 16 residues. CDR1 SNHLY and CDR2 FYNNEI come from the germline V gene. With 4 bases clipped from V and 0 bases from J, the junction kept 4 bases outside the gene matches. The CDR3 spells CASSVGTGSSGNTIYF. In DNA, the CDR3 is TGTGCCAGCAGTGTGGGGACAGGGAGCTCTGGAAACACCATATATTTT.

A single count supports this clone. V is TRBV4-3 and J is TRBJ1-2; TRBD1 is a possible D gene (6 bases). Germline V CDR1 and CDR2: LGHNA, YSLEER. The length of the CDR3 is 17 residues. Trimming took off 0 bases at V and 5 bases at J, with 19 bases between the two ends. The CDR3 sequence is CASSQEGGTGSPYGYTF. The CDR3, as DNA: TGCGCCAGCAGCCAAGAAGGAGGAACAGGGTCCCCTTATGGCTACACCTTC.

This clone was recorded once. The chain links TRBV19 to TRBJ1-5; 7 nucleotides align to TRBD1. In germline, CDR1 is LNHDA, CDR2 SQIVND (reference sequence). The V segment lost 0 bases and the J segment 12 bases; nucleotides outside the gene matches: 5. This CDR3 spans 13 amino acids. The CDR3 is CASSIDIQGNQHF. The CDR3, as DNA: TGTGCCAGTAGTATAGATATACAGGGGAACCAGCATTTT.

This chain connects TRBV10-3 to TRBJ2-1, with 11 bases aligning to TRBD2. Germline V gene sequence: CDR1 ENHRY, CDR2 SYGVKD. V was clipped by 3 bases and J by 6 bases; unmatched bases: 7. This CDR3 region has 16 residues. In nucleotides, the CDR3 is TGTGCCATCAGTGACCCGACTAGCGGGGCGCCCAATGAGCAGTTCTTC. It encodes CAISDPTSGAPNEQFF.

This clone is a singleton in its sample. The chain is built from TRBV19 and TRBJ1-5; weak D call: TRBD1 (5 bases). Trimming took 1 base from V and 7 from J, leaving 14 bases between them. The germline V gene encodes CDR1 LNHDA and CDR2 SQIVND (reference sequence). The CDR3 has 15 residues. CDR3 in amino acids: CASSIAAGFGQPQHF. In nucleotides, the CDR3 is TGTGCCAGTAGTATAGCGGCAGGGTTCGGGCAGCCCCAGCATTTT.

The count of this clone is one. V usage is TRBV5-6 and J usage is TRBJ2-2; TRBD2 is a possible D gene (7 bases). From germline, CDR1 is SGHDT and CDR2 YYEEEE. The CDR3 runs to 17 residues. V dropped 1 base and J dropped 3 bases, with 16 bases sitting between them. CDR3 loop: CASSLKAGAWDTGELFF. In DNA form, the CDR3 reads TGTGCCAGCAGCTTGAAGGCGGGGGCCTGGGACACCGGGGAGCTGTTTTTT. Full variable domain (outside the CDR3, taken from reference TRBV5-6 and TRBJ2-2): DAGVTQSPTHLIKTRGQQVTLRCSPKSGHDTVSWYQQALGQGPQFIFQYYEEEERQRGNFPDRFSGHQFPNYSSELNVNALLLGDSALYLCASSLKAGAWDTGELFFGEGSRLTVL.

V and J are TRBV7-2 and TRBJ2-5, with 9 nucleotides matching TRBD2. This CDR3 spans 15 amino acids. J lost 4 bases, V lost 3 bases, and 6 bases had no gene match. Looked up from germline, CDR1 is SGHTA and CDR2 is FQGNSA. CDR3 bases: TGTGCCAGCAGCTTCGGCGGGGGGGCCGGAGAGACCCAGTACTTC. Protein sequence: CASSFGGGAGETQYF.

This clone was picked up a small number of times. The J gene is TRBJ1-6, the V gene TRBV4-2, with a possible D match to TRBD1 (6 bases). The germline V gene has CDR1 LGHNA and CDR2 YNFKEQ. This CDR3 has 14 amino acids. V lost 1 base and J lost 7, with 8 bases in between. The CDR3 here is CASSQVTGNSPLHF. For the CDR3, the DNA is TGTGCCAGCAGCCAAGTCACAGGGAATTCACCCCTCCACTTT.

The chain uses TRBV6-5 and TRBJ1-1; 8 bases are a match to TRBD1. V dropped 5 bases and J dropped 1; count of bases not matched to a gene: 6. The CDR3 consists of 15 residues. The germline V gene encodes CDR1 MNHEY and CDR2 SVGAGI. This chain's CDR3 is CASSPRTGWNTEAFF. The CDR3 DNA sequence: TGTGCCAGCAGTCCAAGGACAGGGTGGAACACTGAAGCTTTCTTT.

The V gene is TRBV5-1, the J gene TRBJ2-7, with TRBD1 matching 8 bases. Trimming cost V 3 bases and J 1 base; bases outside gene matches: 3. Germline loops: CDR1 SGHRS, CDR2 YFSETQ. The CDR3 is made up of 14 amino acids. CDR3 nucleotide sequence: TGCGCCAGCAGCTCGGACAGGGCTTCCTACGAGCAGTACTTC. This gives the protein CASSSDRASYEQYF.

The chain is built from TRBV7-6 and TRBJ1-1, with unresolved D. The CDR3 contains 13 residues. Germline V gene lookup returns CDR1 SGHVS and CDR2 FNYEAQ. V lost 5 bases and J lost 3, with 10 bases in between. Here the CDR3 DNA reads TGTGCCAGCAGCCGACATAAAGACACTGAAGCTTTCTTT. Residues: CASSRHKDTEAFF.

V is TRBV6-1 and J is TRBJ1-1; 7 bases are shared with TRBD1. The CDR3 has 15 amino acids. Germline V CDR1 and CDR2: MNHNS, SASEGT. V was clipped by 1 base and J by 4 bases; unmatched bases: 6. The CDR3 region has the DNA TGTGCCAGCAGTGAAGGGAAGGGGGCAAGCACTGAAGCTTTCTTT. As protein: CASSEGKGASTEAFF.

The chain has TRBV9 and TRBJ1-2, with D possibly being TRBD1 (5 bases). Trimming cost V 0 bases and J 4 bases, with 10 bases left between them. The CDR3 runs to 14 residues. Looked up from germline, CDR1 is SGDLS and CDR2 is YYNGEE. The CDR3 nucleotides read TGTGCCAGCAGCGTAGACCAGGGTTCCTATGGCTACACCTTC. Encoded protein: CASSVDQGSYGYTF.

This clone was counted once. This chain joins TRBV29-1 and TRBJ2-1; 9 bases align to TRBD1. CDR3 length: 15 amino acids. Germline assignment: CDR1 SQVTM and CDR2 ANQGSEA. J gave up 0 bases and V 4 bases, and 4 bases lay outside the gene matches. CDR3 in DNA: TGCAGCGTTGTAAGGACAGGGGTCTCCTACAATGAGCAGTTCTTC. Translation: CSVVRTGVSYNEQFF.

V gene TRBV7-9 combines with J gene TRBJ2-1, with D possibly TRBD2 on 6 matching bases. Germline lookup yields CDR1 SEHNR and CDR2 FQNEAQ (reference sequence). Trimming pared 3 bases from V and 5 bases from J, leaving 11 bases between. This CDR3 has 14 residues. The chain's CDR3 is CASSFNGGNNEQFF. The DNA for the CDR3 is TGTGCCAGCAGCTTTAACGGGGGTAACAATGAGCAGTTCTTC.

This chain joins TRBV11-2 and TRBJ1-1; TRBD1 aligns across 7 bases. The CDR3 totals 13 residues. Germline assignment: CDR1 SGHAT and CDR2 FQNNGV. V shed 8 bases and J 0 bases; nucleotides not matched to a gene: 3. The CDR3 reads CASGTEMNTEAFF. The CDR3 nucleotides read TGTGCCAGCGGGACAGAGATGAACACTGAAGCTTTCTTT.

V usage is TRBV2 and J usage is TRBJ2-3; tentatively, D is TRBD1 (5 bases). Germline V gene lookup returns CDR1 SNHLY and CDR2 FYNNEI. The CDR3 has 16 amino acids. V lost 4 bases and J 0 bases, leaving 14 bases between the germline ends. CDR3 protein: CASSAGHWGSTDTQYF. The DNA for the CDR3 is TGTGCCAGCAGTGCGGGCCACTGGGGCAGCACAGATACGCAGTATTTT.